By share, the clone carrying this T cell receptor (beta chain) ranks as medium-sized. Its antigen is currently unknown. The V end was cut by 5 bases, the J end by 8 bases, with 12 bases between. Germline V gene sequence: CDR1 MNHEY, CDR2 SVGEGT. The CDR3 has 12 residues. The data stem from a study of spatial heterogeneity in lung cancer. General study points: Higher tumor mutation counts went along with higher counts of expanded intratumoral alpha and beta TCRs. Expanded TCRs that were ubiquitous or regional had counts tracking ubiquitous and regional nonsynonymous mutations, respectively.

MiXCR, applied by TCRdb to the 5' RACE reads, yields one record per CDR3 protein. The sample records about 3,500 distinct CDR3 sequences, less than 10% being singletons. Time point defined: sample taken at primary tumor resection. Extraction of whole RNA from tumor, nontumor lung or frozen PBMC preceded unsorted sequencing. V is TRBV6-2 or TRBV6-3 and J is TRBJ1-1; TRBD1 is a possible D gene (6 bases). The sample was lung tumor tissue, taken at surgery. This clonotype originated in a male donor with early-stage non-small cell lung cancer. This CDR3 is CASSIQGREAFF. The CDR3 DNA is TGTGCCAGCAGTATACAGGGTCGGGAAGCTTTCTTT.